This T cell receptor (beta chain) was sequenced for a study of blood T cell repertoires in COVID-19. In the original workflow: Estimation of nucleated cell counts relied on the amplification of reference gene primers. TCRdb's copy holds only in-frame clones and misses some; the assay was immunoSEQ multiplex PCR. V and J calls and clone size come straight from that table; D and trimming were deduced from the DNA. The table has about 250,000 clones, roughly nine tenths seen once. Germline V CDR1 and CDR2: SEHNR, FQNEAQ (reference sequence). V lost 5 bases and J lost 2; bases outside the gene matches: 11. The CDR3 is 16 amino acids. The study drew participants aged about 18 to 89 years from some 25 US areas. In assigning cohorts, the study relied on participant-reported clinical history.

This chain uses TRBV7-9 with TRBJ2-5; 7 positions match TRBD1. This TCR was recovered from a woman aged 25 to 39 with acute COVID-19. Sequenced input: PBMCs or T cells enriched from blood (not recorded which). The CDR3 spells CASSQQQTGVQETQYF. Written as DNA, the CDR3 is TGTGCCAGCAGCCAACAGCAAACAGGGGTTCAAGAGACCCAGTACTTC. Drawing the rest from reference TRBV7-9 and TRBJ2-5, the complete variable domain is DTGVSQNPRHKITKRGQNVTFRCDPISEHNRLYWYRQTLGQGPEFLTYFQNEAQLEKSRLLSDRFSAERPKGSFSTLEIQRTEQGDSAMYLCASSQQQTGVQETQYFGPGTRLLVL.